The 10 T cell receptor beta chains below were found in one sample sequenced in a study of T cell responses to AZD1222 COVID-19 vaccine. The repertoire was sequenced with immunoSEQ multiplex PCR; TCRdb's copy has only in-frame clones and lacks some. The table lists 180,000 or so clones, 94% of them singletons. The specimen was peripheral blood, collected on day 0 of AZD1222 vaccination. The receptors were gathered from an adult in good health.

This chain joins TRBV9 and TRBJ1-2, with D possibly TRBD1 on 6 matching bases. The germline CDR1 and CDR2 sequences are SGDLS and YYNGEE. This CDR3 is 13 amino acids long. The V and J ends lost 5 bases and 8 bases respectively, with 16 bases between them. The DNA for the CDR3 is TGTGCCAGCAGTGCCGACAGGCTCCGGGGCTACACCTTC. Translating it yields CASSADRLRGYTF. Full variable domain (rest looked up from reference TRBV9 and TRBJ1-2): DSGVTQTPKHLITATGQRVTLRCSPRSGDLSVYWYQQSLDQGLQFLIQYYNGEERAKGNILERFSAQQFPDLHSELNLSSLELGDSALYFCASSADRLRGYTFGSGTRLTVV.

This chain connects TRBV3-1 (or the pseudogene TRBV3-2) to TRBJ1-1, with D possibly matching TRBD1 (6 bases). The V gene lost 2 bases and the J gene lost 4 bases, with 11 bases spanning the gap. Germline CDR1 is LGHDT and CDR2 is YNNKEL (reference sequence). The CDR3 contains 14 residues. Here the CDR3 DNA reads TGTGCCAGCAGCCAAAACAGGGTCCGCACTGAAGCTTTCTTT. Translating it yields CASSQNRVRTEAFF.

This chain uses TRBV9 with TRBJ1-2; perhaps TRBD1 as D (5 bases). CDR3 length: 12 amino acids. Germline V gene data show CDR1 as SGDLS and CDR2 as YYNGEE. The ends were cut back, 5 bases at V and 0 bases at J, with 5 bases in the middle. The CDR3 reads CASRGANYGYTF. DNA of the CDR3: TGTGCCAGCAGGGGGGCTAACTATGGCTACACCTTC.

The chain is built from TRBV6-5 and TRBJ1-2, with 7 bases that match TRBD1. Trimming took 6 bases from V and 7 from J; bases not matched to a gene: 8. Per the germline V gene, CDR1 is MNHEY and CDR2 is SVGAGI. This CDR3 comprises 13 residues. The CDR3 reads CASRNRGPVGYTF. The CDR3 coding sequence is TGTGCCAGCAGGAACAGGGGCCCTGTTGGCTACACCTTC.

The chain employs TRBV25-1 and TRBJ2-3, with unresolved D. Germline V gene sequence: CDR1 MGHDK, CDR2 SYGVNS. V gave up 6 bases and J gave up 4 bases, with 8 bases separating them. The CDR3 is 12 amino acids. The CDR3 reads CASRDGPDTQYF. The DNA of the CDR3 is TGTGCCAGCAGGGATGGCCCAGATACGCAGTATTTT.

The chain employs TRBV28 and TRBJ1-3, with D hard to call. The CDR3 runs 16 residues. Germline V gene lookup returns CDR1 MDHEN and CDR2 SYDVKM. Trimming left V 5 bases short and J 0 bases short, with 14 bases between. Here the CDR3 reads CASSVYVFLSGNTIYF. The CDR3 DNA follows: TGTGCCAGCAGTGTGTATGTTTTCCTCTCTGGAAACACCATATATTTT.

This clone has a single count. The J gene is TRBJ1-1, the V gene TRBV28; 7 positions match TRBD1. The CDR3 spans 15 residues. The trim removed 3 bases at V and 4 bases at J, leaving 8 bases unmatched. Germline-derived CDR1 and CDR2 are MDHEN and SYDVKM. CDR3 sequence (DNA): TGTGCCAGCAGTTTCTCGGCGACAGGGCTCACTGAAGCTTTCTTT. It specifies CASSFSATGLTEAFF.

V is TRBV4-2 and J is TRBJ2-1; D is possibly TRBD2 (5 bases). The CDR3 extends over 14 amino acids. V was shortened by 4 bases and J by 10 bases, with 17 bases between the two germline ends. Germline lookup yields CDR1 LGHNA and CDR2 YNFKEQ. CDR3 sequence: CASSLHVGSLEQFF. CDR3 coding DNA: TGTGCCAGCAGCCTTCATGTGGGGAGCTTGGAGCAGTTCTTC.

This clone was seen once. This chain joins TRBV27 and TRBJ2-7; D gene uncertain. Germline-derived CDR1 and CDR2 are MNHEY and SMNVEV (reference sequence). V gave up 6 bases and J gave up 6 bases, with 18 bases separating them. The CDR3 contains 14 residues. The CDR3 nucleotides read TGTGCCAGCAGACGTGGTGACCGGATGGGCGAGCAGTACTTC. Translating it yields CASRRGDRMGEQYF.

The chain carries TRBV5-8 and TRBJ1-2; D not resolved. This CDR3 has 15 amino acids. The germline V gene has CDR1 SGHTS and CDR2 YDEGEE. Trimming left V 0 bases short and J 1 base short, with 10 bases between. The CDR3 reads CASSLDTGFNYGYTF. The DNA for the CDR3 is TGTGCCAGCAGCTTGGACACGGGCTTTAACTATGGCTACACCTTC. Supplemented by reference TRBV5-8 and TRBJ1-2, the full variable domain reads EAGVTQSPTHLIKTRGQQATLRCSPISGHTSVYWYQQALGLGLQFLLWYDEGEERNRGNFPPRFSGRQFPNYSSELNVNALELEDSALYLCASSLDTGFNYGYTFGSGTRLTVV.